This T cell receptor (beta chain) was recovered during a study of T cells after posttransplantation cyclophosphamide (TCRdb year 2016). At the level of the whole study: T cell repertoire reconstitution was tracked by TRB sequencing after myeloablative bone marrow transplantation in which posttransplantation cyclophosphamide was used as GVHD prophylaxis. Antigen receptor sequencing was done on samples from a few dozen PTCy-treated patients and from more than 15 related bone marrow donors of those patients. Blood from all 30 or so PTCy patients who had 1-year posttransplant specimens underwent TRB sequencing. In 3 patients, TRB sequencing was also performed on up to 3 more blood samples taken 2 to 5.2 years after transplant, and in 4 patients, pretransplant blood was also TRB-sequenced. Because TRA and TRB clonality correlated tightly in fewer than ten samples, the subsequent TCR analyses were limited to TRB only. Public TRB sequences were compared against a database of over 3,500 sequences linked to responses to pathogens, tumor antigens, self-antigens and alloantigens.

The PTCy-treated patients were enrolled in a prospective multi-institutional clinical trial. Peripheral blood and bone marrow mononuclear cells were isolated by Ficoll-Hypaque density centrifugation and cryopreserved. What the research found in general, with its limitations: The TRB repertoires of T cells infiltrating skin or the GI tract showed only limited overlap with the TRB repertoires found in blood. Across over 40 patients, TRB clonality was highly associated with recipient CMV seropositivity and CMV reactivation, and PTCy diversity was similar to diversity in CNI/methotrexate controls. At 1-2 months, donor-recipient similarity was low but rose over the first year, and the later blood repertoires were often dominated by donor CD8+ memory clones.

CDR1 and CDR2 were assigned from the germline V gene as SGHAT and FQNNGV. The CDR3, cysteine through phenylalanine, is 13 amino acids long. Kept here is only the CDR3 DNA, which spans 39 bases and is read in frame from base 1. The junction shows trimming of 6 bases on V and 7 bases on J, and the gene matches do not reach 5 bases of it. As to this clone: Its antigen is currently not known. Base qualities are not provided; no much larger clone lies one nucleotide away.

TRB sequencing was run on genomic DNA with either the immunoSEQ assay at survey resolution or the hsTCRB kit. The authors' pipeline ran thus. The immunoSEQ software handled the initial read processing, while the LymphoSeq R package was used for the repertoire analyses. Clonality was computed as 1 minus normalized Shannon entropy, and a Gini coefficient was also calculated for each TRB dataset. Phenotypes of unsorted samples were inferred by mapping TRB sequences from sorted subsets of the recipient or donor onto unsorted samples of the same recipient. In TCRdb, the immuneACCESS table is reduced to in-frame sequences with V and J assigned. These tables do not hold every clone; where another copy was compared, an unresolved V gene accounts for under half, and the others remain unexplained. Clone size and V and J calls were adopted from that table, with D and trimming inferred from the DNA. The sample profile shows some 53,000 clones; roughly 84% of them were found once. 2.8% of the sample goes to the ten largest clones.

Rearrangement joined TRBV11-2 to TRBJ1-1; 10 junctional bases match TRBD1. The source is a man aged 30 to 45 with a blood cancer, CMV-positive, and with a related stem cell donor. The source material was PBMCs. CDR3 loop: CASRRTGGIEAFF. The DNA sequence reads TGTGCCAGCAGAAGGACAGGGGGAATTGAAGCTTTCTTT.